This T cell receptor (beta chain) was identified during a study of Graves' ophthalmopathy and Graves' hyperthyroidism. The evidence that diagnosis relied on was clinical symptoms, serum thyroxine, TRAb, thyroid ultrasound and orbital computed tomography. Concerning this clonotype itself: Its antigen is still unknown.

Study-level results: Ophthalmopathy versus stable hyperthyroidism: 13-signature model gave 87.88% sensitivity, just under 82% specificity. Most thyroid clonotypes expanded beyond 0.001 frequency were also found in blood.

The CDR3 totals 16 residues. The V segment lost 2 bases and the J segment 5 bases; nucleotides outside the gene matches: 11. Germline CDR1 is MNHNS and CDR2 is SASEGT. RNA transcripts were the template, and TCR beta CDR3 regions were amplified from them. RT-PCR with HTBI primers came first, then second-round multiplex PCR. Via MiXCR, TCRdb re-called the multiplex PCR reads, giving one row per CDR3 protein. The sample lists under 350,000 distinct CDR3 sequences, roughly 17% occurring once. The clonotype was recovered from an adult man with Graves' ophthalmopathy. The chain is built from TRBV6-1 and TRBJ1-2; TRBD1 aligns across 7 bases. Sequencing input: peripheral blood. The CDR3 region is CASSESTGQLSYGYTF. CDR3 nucleotides: TGTGCCAGCAGTGAAAGCACGGGACAGCTCTCTTATGGCTACACCTTC.